A selection of T cell receptor beta chains follows, all from one sample in a study of control samples from healthy donors and cancer patients. Assay: immunoSEQ multiplex PCR; the TCRdb copy retains only in-frame clones and omits some. The table lists about 110,000 clones, about 89% of them singletons. The sequenced sample consisted of blood. The source of these receptors is a woman younger than 30 in good health. Both conserved end residues are part of each CDR3. The order of the fields is clone size, J gene, V gene, D gene, CDR3 protein, CDR3 DNA. A D gene is named only where the DNA matches it firmly. Some rows have no size entry. The others give once, few or many, or a class for an expanded clone.

abundance: .
j_gene: TRBJ2-1
v_gene: TRBV7-9
d_gene: .
CDR3aa: CASSLVDEQFF
CDR3nt: TGTGCCAGCAGCTTAGTTGATGAGCAGTTCTTC

abundance: .
j_gene: TRBJ2-7
v_gene: TRBV28
d_gene: TRBD1
CDR3aa: CASSSSTLRTGWASYEQYF
CDR3nt: TGTGCCAGCAGTTCGAGCACCCTTCGGACAGGGTGGGCCTCCTACGAGCAGTACTTC

abundance: once
j_gene: TRBJ1-1
v_gene: TRBV19
d_gene: .
CDR3aa: CASRDSGGGVTEAFF
CDR3nt: TGTGCCAGTAGAGACAGTGGAGGGGGGGTGACTGAAGCTTTCTTT

abundance: once
j_gene: TRBJ1-1
v_gene: TRBV7-8
d_gene: .
CDR3aa: CASSLDVNTEAFF
CDR3nt: TGTGCCAGCAGCTTAGACGTGAACACTGAAGCTTTCTTT

abundance: .
j_gene: TRBJ2-5
v_gene: TRBV19
d_gene: .
CDR3aa: CASSTGIQETQYF
CDR3nt: TGTGCCAGTAGTACAGGGATCCAAGAGACCCAGTACTTC

abundance: .
j_gene: TRBJ2-7
v_gene: TRBV5-1
d_gene: TRBD2
CDR3aa: CASSFSGGAYEQYF
CDR3nt: TGCGCCAGCAGCTTTAGCGGGGGGGCCTACGAGCAGTACTTC

abundance: .
j_gene: TRBJ2-2
v_gene: TRBV27
d_gene: .
CDR3aa: CASTSGGGGSGTGELFF
CDR3nt: TGTGCCAGCACCTCAGGGGGGGGTGGAAGCGGCACCGGGGAGCTGTTTTTT

abundance: .
j_gene: TRBJ2-7
v_gene: TRBV10-1
d_gene: TRBD1
CDR3aa: CASSDVIQGGTDEQYF
CDR3nt: TGCGCCAGCAGTGACGTAATACAGGGGGGAACAGACGAGCAGTACTTC

abundance: .
j_gene: TRBJ2-3
v_gene: TRBV4-3
d_gene: .
CDR3aa: CASSSGQTSSTDTQYF
CDR3nt: TGCGCCAGCAGCTCGGGGCAGACTTCTAGCACAGATACGCAGTATTTT

abundance: .
j_gene: TRBJ2-3
v_gene: TRBV11-3
d_gene: .
CDR3aa: CASSLGKLTDTQYF
CDR3nt: TGTGCCAGCAGCTTAGGGAAACTCACAGATACGCAGTATTTT

abundance: .
j_gene: TRBJ2-7
v_gene: TRBV7-2
d_gene: TRBD1
CDR3aa: CASSLVGTGGYEQYF
CDR3nt: TGTGCCAGCAGCTTAGTGGGGACAGGGGGCTACGAGCAGTACTTC

abundance: .
j_gene: TRBJ2-1
v_gene: TRBV3-1/TRBV3-2
d_gene: .
CDR3aa: CASSLSGYNEQFF
CDR3nt: TGTGCCAGCAGCCTCTCCGGTTACAATGAGCAGTTCTTC

abundance: .
j_gene: TRBJ2-3
v_gene: TRBV28
d_gene: .
CDR3aa: CASSSRAQGTDTQYF
CDR3nt: TGTGCCAGCAGTTCCCGGGCCCAGGGGACAGATACGCAGTATTTT

abundance: .
j_gene: TRBJ1-2
v_gene: TRBV28
d_gene: TRBD1
CDR3aa: CASSSRQGRGYTF
CDR3nt: TGTGCCAGCAGTTCAAGACAGGGCAGAGGCTACACCTTC